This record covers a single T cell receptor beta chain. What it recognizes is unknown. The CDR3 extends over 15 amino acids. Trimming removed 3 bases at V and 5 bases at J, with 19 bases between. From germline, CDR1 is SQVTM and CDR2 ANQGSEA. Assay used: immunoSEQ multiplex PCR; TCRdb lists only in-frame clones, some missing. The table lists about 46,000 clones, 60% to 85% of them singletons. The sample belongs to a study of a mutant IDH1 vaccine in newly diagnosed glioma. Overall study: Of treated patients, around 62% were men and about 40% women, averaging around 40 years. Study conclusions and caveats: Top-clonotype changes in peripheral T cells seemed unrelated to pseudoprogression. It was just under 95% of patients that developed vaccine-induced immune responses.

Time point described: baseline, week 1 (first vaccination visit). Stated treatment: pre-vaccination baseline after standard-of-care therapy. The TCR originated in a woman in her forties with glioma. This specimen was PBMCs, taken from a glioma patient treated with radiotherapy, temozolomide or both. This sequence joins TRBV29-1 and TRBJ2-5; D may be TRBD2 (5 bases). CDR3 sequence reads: CSVEDLWGVVETQYF. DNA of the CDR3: TGCAGCGTTGAGGACTTGTGGGGTGTAGTCGAGACCCAGTACTTC.